A single sample is the source of the 28 T cell receptor beta chains below, sequenced in a study of beta chain features in type 1 diabetes. Sequencing targeted expressed TCRB transcripts, as all isolated RNA had been reverse transcribed. Method: immunoSEQ multiplex PCR; TCRdb's copy keeps in-frame clones and lacks some. The table records fewer than 550,000 clones, 10% to 12% of them present only once. Sequenced material: naive CD4+ T cells from blood. The receptor set was obtained from a woman between 18 and 29 years old in good health.

This rearrangement joins TRBV28 to TRBJ2-5, with 7 positions matching TRBD1. This CDR3 has 18 amino acids. J was trimmed by 3 bases and V by 6 bases; bases with no gene match: 19. CDR1 is MDHEN, CDR2 SYDVKM, per germline. The CDR3 region is CASSRFKWGQKDKETQYF. The CDR3 DNA is TGTGCCAGCAGCAGATTCAAATGGGGACAGAAAGATAAAGAGACCCAGTACTTC.

This clone appeared a few times. The chain joins TRBV15 to TRBJ1-2, with TRBD1 identical over 9 bases. This CDR3 has 16 residues. The V gene end was trimmed by 5 bases and the J gene end by 8 bases; junction bases not matched to a gene: 15. The germline gives CDR1 LNHNV, CDR2 YYDKDF (reference sequence). DNA for the CDR3: TGTGCCACCAGCGAGGCCGGGACAGGGAGGGCTAGAGGCTACACCTTC. Protein: CATSEAGTGRARGYTF.

The rearrangement joins TRBV25-1 to TRBJ1-2, with D uncertain. CDR1 MGHDK and CDR2 SYGVNS come from the germline V gene. V shed 1 base and J shed 4 bases, with 16 bases lying between them. The length of the CDR3 is 16 residues. The CDR3 DNA sequence: TGTGCCAGCAGTGAATCCCCCGTCGGTAACGTCTATGGCTACACCTTC. Protein: CASSESPVGNVYGYTF.

This clone occurred a few times. The chain employs TRBV5-4 and TRBJ2-4, with 12 positions matching TRBD2. CDR3 length: 18 amino acids. V was clipped by 4 bases and J by 0 bases; unmatched bases: 8. From germline, CDR1 is SGHNT and CDR2 YYREEE (reference sequence). CDR3 amino acids: CASSAGTSGHLAKNIQYF. Written as DNA, the CDR3 is TGTGCCAGCAGCGCCGGGACTAGCGGGCATCTAGCCAAAAACATTCAGTACTTC.

The CDR3 loop is CATKADRVGKLFF. CDR3 nucleotide sequence: TGTGCCACCAAGGCGGACAGGGTGGGAAAACTGTTTTTT. The J gene is TRBJ1-4, the V gene TRBV7-2; TRBD1 aligns across 8 bases. The junction had 11 bases not matched to a gene; V was cut back by 10 bases and J by 10 bases. CDR1 is SGHTA, CDR2 FQGNSA, per germline. This CDR3 is built from 13 residues.

This clone has a handful of counts. This chain uses TRBV4-3 with TRBJ2-2; D is perhaps TRBD1 (5 bases). V lost 0 bases to trimming and J lost 6 bases, with 11 bases between them. Germline CDR1 and CDR2: LGHNA and YSLEER. This CDR3 comprises 15 residues. The CDR3 spells CASSQDYRPAGELFF. The DNA of the CDR3 is TGCGCCAGCAGCCAAGATTACAGGCCGGCCGGGGAGCTGTTTTTT.

J is TRBJ2-1 and V is TRBV11-1; TRBD1 aligns across 7 bases. Looked up from germline, CDR1 is SGHAT and CDR2 is FQDESV (reference sequence). V dropped 1 base and J dropped 0; count of bases not matched to a gene: 3. The CDR3 extends over 16 amino acids. CDR3 coding DNA: TGTGCCAGCAGCTTAGTCACAGGGGCCTCCTACAATGAGCAGTTCTTC. Protein sequence: CASSLVTGASYNEQFF.

This clone appeared a few times. This chain links TRBV7-9 with TRBJ2-1, with D maybe TRBD1 (5 bases). Trimming stripped 0 bases from V and 12 bases from J, with 9 bases between. The CDR3 consists of 12 residues. CDR1 and CDR2 from the germline V gene are SEHNR and FQNEAQ (reference sequence). The CDR3 here is CASSLAIQGQFF. The CDR3 DNA reads TGTGCCAGCAGCTTAGCTATTCAGGGGCAGTTCTTC.

The CDR3 is CASSYSLGTGKLFF. The CDR3 DNA sequence: TGTGCCAGCAGTTACTCGCTGGGGACAGGAAAACTGTTTTTT. The J gene is TRBJ1-4, the V gene TRBV6-5; 8 bases line up with TRBD1. V shed 0 bases, J shed 10 bases, and the junction held 4 bases outside the gene matches. The CDR3 totals 14 residues. CDR1 is MNHEY and CDR2 is SVGAGI in the germline V gene.

This clone was counted only a few times. The V call is TRBV11-3, the J call TRBJ2-5; D unresolved. The V end was cut by 4 bases, the J end by 1 base, with 10 bases between. The CDR3 runs 14 residues. The germline V gene encodes CDR1 SGHNT and CDR2 YENEEA. The CDR3 spells CASSSRPGQETQYF. CDR3 bases: TGTGCCAGCAGCTCGAGACCCGGCCAAGAGACCCAGTACTTC. The whole variable domain, filled in from reference TRBV11-3 and TRBJ2-5, reads EAGVVQSPRYKIIEKKQPVAFWCNPISGHNTLYWYLQNLGQGPELLIRYENEEAVDDSQLPKDRFSAERLKGVDSTLKIQPAELGDSAVYLCASSSRPGQETQYFGPGTRLLVL.

This clone turned up a few times. J is TRBJ2-5 and V is TRBV5-6; the match to TRBD1 covers 8 bases. The CDR3 is made up of 18 amino acids. Looked up from germline, CDR1 is SGHDT and CDR2 is YYEEEE. Trimming at V came to 5 bases and at J to 3 bases, leaving 18 bases not matched to a gene. CDR3 protein: CASRNLGQVFGFEETQYF. The CDR3 nucleotides read TGTGCCAGCAGAAATCTGGGACAGGTCTTTGGCTTCGAAGAGACCCAGTACTTC.

This clone has a count of ten or more. J is TRBJ2-1 and V is TRBV14; D uncertain. Germline V gene sequence: CDR1 SGHDN, CDR2 FVKESK. The ends were cut back, 1 base at V and 3 bases at J, with 4 bases in the middle. The CDR3 loop spans 13 amino acids. CDR3 region: CASSQGFYNEQFF. In DNA form, the CDR3 reads TGTGCCAGCAGCCAAGGGTTCTACAATGAGCAGTTCTTC.

Of note for this clone: This sample also contains other DNA sequences that code for the same CDR3. The chain employs TRBV18 and TRBJ1-2, with TRBD1 as a possible D gene (5 bases). This CDR3 region has 13 residues. Per germline, CDR1 KGHSH and CDR2 LQKENI. Between the trimmed V and J ends, which lost 2 bases and 4 bases, there was a span of 8 bases. CDR3 bases: TGTGCCAGCTCACCAGGGACCGCCTATGGCTACACCTTC. Protein sequence: CASSPGTAYGYTF.

This clone has a handful of counts. The genes are TRBV12-5 and TRBJ2-1; 7 nucleotides agree with TRBD1. The CDR3 totals 17 residues. CDR1 and CDR2 (germline): LGHNT, FRNRAP. V lost 0 bases and J lost 2; bases outside the gene matches: 7. CDR3 DNA: TGTGCTAGTGGTTTGGTACGGGACAGCCAGCCCTACAATGAGCAGTTCTTC. It codes for CASGLVRDSQPYNEQFF.

This clone occurred a few times. J is TRBJ1-2 and V is TRBV14; TRBD1 is a possible D gene (5 bases). Trimming left V 3 bases short and J 2 bases short, with 13 bases between. There are 15 residues in the CDR3. From germline, CDR1 is SGHDN and CDR2 FVKESK. CDR3 nucleotide sequence: TGTGCCAGCAGCCACTTCACAGGATTCAACTATGGCTACACCTTC. Encoded protein: CASSHFTGFNYGYTF.

V gene TRBV7-2 combines with J gene TRBJ1-2; D unresolved. V was shortened by 0 bases and J by 8 bases, with 10 bases between the two germline ends. The CDR3 has 13 amino acids. CDR1 and CDR2 (germline): SGHTA, FQGNSA. The CDR3 DNA is TGTGCCAGCAGCTTAGCGAGTCTTTGGGGCTACACCTTC. It translates to CASSLASLWGYTF. The variable domain in full, completed from reference TRBV7-2 and TRBJ1-2, reads GAGVSQSPSNKVTEKGKDVELRCDPISGHTALYWYRQSLGQGLEFLIYFQGNSAPDKSGLPSDRFSAERTGGSVSTLTIQRTQQEDSAVYLCASSLASLWGYTFGSGTRLTVV.

The chain recombines TRBV27 with TRBJ2-3, with TRBD1 identical over 9 bases. Germline loops: CDR1 MNHEY, CDR2 SMNVEV (reference sequence). The junction had 5 bases not matched to a gene; V was cut back by 8 bases and J by 5 bases. This CDR3 has 13 residues. The chain's CDR3 is CASGGQGEDTQYF. CDR3 DNA: TGTGCCAGCGGGGGACAGGGAGAAGATACGCAGTATTTT.

This clone appeared a few times. This chain links TRBV5-5 with TRBJ2-1; the match to TRBD1 covers 9 bases. The J segment lost 1 base and the V segment lost 4 bases, leaving 6 bases of the junction unmatched. Germline V gives CDR1 SGHKS, CDR2 YYEKEE (reference sequence). The CDR3 has 16 amino acids. Written as DNA, the CDR3 is TGTGCCAGCAGCGCCCGGGACAGGGCTTCCTACAATGAGCAGTTCTTC. Its protein is CASSARDRASYNEQFF. The whole variable domain, remainder taken from reference TRBV5-5 and TRBJ2-1, is DAGVTQSPTHLIKTRGQQVTLRCSPISGHKSVSWYQQVLGQGPQFIFQYYEKEERGRGNFPDRFSARQFPNYSSELNVNALLLGDSALYLCASSARDRASYNEQFFGPGTRLTVL.

This clone appeared a few times. The chain is built from TRBV11-3 and TRBJ2-1; D is perhaps TRBD2 (5 bases). Germline values: CDR1 SGHNT, CDR2 YENEEA. V was shortened by 3 bases and J by 9 bases, with 9 bases between the two germline ends. The CDR3 length is 12 residues. CDR3 DNA sequence: TGTGCCAGCAGCTTCCTAGCTTTTGAGCAGTTCTTC. It is translated as CASSFLAFEQFF. The variable domain in full, with the rest retrieved from reference TRBV11-3 and TRBJ2-1, is EAGVVQSPRYKIIEKKQPVAFWCNPISGHNTLYWYLQNLGQGPELLIRYENEEAVDDSQLPKDRFSAERLKGVDSTLKIQPAELGDSAVYLCASSFLAFEQFFGPGTRLTVL.

This chain links TRBV18 with TRBJ2-5; the D is unclear. Germline V gene data show CDR1 as KGHSH and CDR2 as LQKENI. V dropped 0 bases and J dropped 2 bases, with 7 bases sitting between them. This CDR3 comprises 14 residues. The CDR3 sequence is CASSPPSRQETQYF. The CDR3 region has the DNA TGTGCCAGCTCACCACCTTCGCGTCAAGAGACCCAGTACTTC.

The chain employs TRBV7-9 and TRBJ2-1; 11 bases map to TRBD2. The CDR3 contains 16 residues. The V and J ends lost 7 bases and 8 bases, in that order; junction bases with no gene match: 13. Germline V gene data show CDR1 as SEHNR and CDR2 as FQNEAQ (reference sequence). CDR3 protein: CASTLSLAGGGDEQFF. The CDR3, as DNA: TGTGCCAGCACCCTTAGTCTAGCGGGAGGTGGCGATGAGCAGTTCTTC.

The rearrangement uses TRBV5-1 and TRBJ2-5; D is perhaps TRBD1 (7 bases). V was pared by 7 bases and J by 5 bases, with 18 bases between. Germline V lookup: CDR1 SGHRS, CDR2 YFSETQ. This CDR3 comprises 14 residues. CDR3 amino acids: CASAQGGAGETQYF. The CDR3 nucleotides are TGCGCCAGCGCCCAGGGGGGAGCTGGTGAGACCCAGTACTTC.

The chain employs TRBV7-8 and TRBJ1-5, with 8 bases matching TRBD1. The germline CDR1 and CDR2 sequences are SGHVS and FQNEAQ. Trimming took 10 bases from V and 4 from J; bases not matched to a gene: 15. The CDR3 totals 16 residues. In nucleotides, the CDR3 is TGTGCCACCACAGAATGGACAGGGCTGGGAAATCAGCCCCAGCATTTT. As protein: CATTEWTGLGNQPQHF.

The V gene is TRBV2, the J gene TRBJ2-6; possible D gene TRBD1, 5 bases. The V end was cut by 7 bases, the J end by 2 bases, with 12 bases between. Germline assignment: CDR1 SNHLY and CDR2 FYNNEI. CDR3 length equals 15 residues. CDR3 DNA sequence: TGTGCCAGCAAGTCCTACAGGACTGGGGCCAACGTCCTGACTTTC. Translating it yields CASKSYRTGANVLTF.

The chain links TRBV28 to TRBJ2-7; D remains ambiguous. The CDR3 loop spans 14 amino acids. Looked up from germline, CDR1 is MDHEN and CDR2 is SYDVKM. V lost 0 bases, J lost 6 bases, and 12 bases lay in between. The CDR3 region is CASSLWSVPGEQYV. CDR3 nucleotides: TGTGCCAGCAGTTTATGGAGTGTGCCGGGCGAGCAGTACGTC.

V is TRBV7-2 and J is TRBJ2-1, with D hard to call. The CDR3 has 16 residues. Trimming shortened V by 4 bases and J by 0 bases, and 13 bases separated the two germline ends. The germline gives CDR1 SGHTA, CDR2 FQGNSA. This chain's CDR3 is CASSSPGVRSYNEQFF. CDR3 in DNA: TGTGCCAGCAGCTCTCCGGGCGTCCGCTCCTACAATGAGCAGTTCTTC.

This clone has only a few counts. This chain links TRBV4-1 with TRBJ2-4; D gene unclear. The germline gives CDR1 MGHRA, CDR2 YSYEKL. The V end was cut by 4 bases, the J end by 0 bases, with 13 bases between. There are 16 residues in the CDR3. CDR3 nucleotide sequence: TGCGCCAGCAGCCCTCTAGTGATTCTAGCCAAAAACATTCAGTACTTC. Its translation: CASSPLVILAKNIQYF.

This sequence joins TRBV7-9 and TRBJ1-2; no clear D gene. The CDR3 length is 16 residues. V was shortened by 1 base and J by 1 base, with 13 bases between the two germline ends. The germline CDR1 and CDR2 sequences are SEHNR and FQNEAQ (reference sequence). CDR3 protein: CASSLGTLKDNYGYTF. CDR3 bases: TGTGCCAGCAGCTTAGGGACGTTGAAAGATAACTATGGCTACACCTTC.